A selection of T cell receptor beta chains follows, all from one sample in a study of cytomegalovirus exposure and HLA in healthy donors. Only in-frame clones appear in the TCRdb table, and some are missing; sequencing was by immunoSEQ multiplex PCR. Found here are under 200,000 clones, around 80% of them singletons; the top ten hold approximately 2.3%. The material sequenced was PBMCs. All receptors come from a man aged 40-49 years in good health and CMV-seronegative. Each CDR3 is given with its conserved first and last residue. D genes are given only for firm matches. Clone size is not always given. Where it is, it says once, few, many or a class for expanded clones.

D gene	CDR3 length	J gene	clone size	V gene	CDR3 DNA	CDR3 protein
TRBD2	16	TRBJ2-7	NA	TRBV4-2	TGTGCCAGCAGCCAAGATTTTAGCGGGAGCTCCTACGAGCAGTACTTC	CASSQDFSGSSYEQYF
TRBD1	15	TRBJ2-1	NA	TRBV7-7	TGTGCTAGCAGCTTAGGGGACAGGGGTAGAGATGAGCAGTTCTTC	CASSLGDRGRDEQFF
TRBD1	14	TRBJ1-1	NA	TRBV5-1	TGCGCCAGCAGCACAACAGGGGGGGACACTGAAGCTTTCTTT	CASSTTGGDTEAFF
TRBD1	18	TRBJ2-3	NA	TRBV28	TGTGCCAGCAGTTTAGGCAGGGGGCCCATATATTGGGCAGATACGCAGTATTTT	CASSLGRGPIYWADTQYF
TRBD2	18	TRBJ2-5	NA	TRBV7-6	TGTGCCAGCAGCCCATTACTTGGACTAGCGGGGCAGCAAGAGACCCAGTACTTC	CASSPLLGLAGQQETQYF
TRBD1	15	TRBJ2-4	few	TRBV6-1	TGTGCCAGCAGCTCCAGACAGGGGGCCAAAAACATTCAGTACTTC	CASSSRQGAKNIQYF
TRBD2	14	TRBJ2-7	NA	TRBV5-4	TGTGCCAGCAGCTTGGAGGTTGCGGGGGGTGAGCAGTACTTC	CASSLEVAGGEQYF
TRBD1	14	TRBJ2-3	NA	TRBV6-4	TGTGCCAGCAGTGCGGACAGGGAATGGGGGCCGCAGTATTTT	CASSADREWGPQYF
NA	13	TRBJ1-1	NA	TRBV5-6	TGTGCCAGCAGCTTCCTGGACAGTAAAGAAGCTTTCTTT	CASSFLDSKEAFF
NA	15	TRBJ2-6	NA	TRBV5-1	TGCGCCAGCAGCTTTGGCGGCTCTGGGGCCAACGGCCTGACTTTC	CASSFGGSGANGLTF
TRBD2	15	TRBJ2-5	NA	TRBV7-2	TGTGCCAGCAGCCCACGTCGGGGGGACGAAGAGACCCAGTACTTC	CASSPRRGDEETQYF
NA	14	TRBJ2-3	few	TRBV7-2	TGTGCCAGCAGCCTCAGGGGACCCACAGATACGCAGTATTTT	CASSLRGPTDTQYF
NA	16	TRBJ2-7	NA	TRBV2	TGTGCCAGCAGTGAAGCGCTACAGGCGATCTCCTACGAGCAGTACTTC	CASSEALQAISYEQYF
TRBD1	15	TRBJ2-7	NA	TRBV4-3	TGCGCCAGCAGCCAAGACCGGACAGGCTCCTACGAGCAGTACTTC	CASSQDRTGSYEQYF
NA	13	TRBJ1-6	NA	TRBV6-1	TGTGCCAGCTCCGCGGACTATAATTCACCCCTCCACTTT	CASSADYNSPLHF
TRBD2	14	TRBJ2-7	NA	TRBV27	TGTGCCAGCAGTTTAGGGCTAGCGGGCTACGAGCAGTACTTC	CASSLGLAGYEQYF
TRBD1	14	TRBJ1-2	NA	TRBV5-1	TGCGCCAGCAGCTTGGAGGGGACAGGGTATGGCTACACCTTC	CASSLEGTGYGYTF
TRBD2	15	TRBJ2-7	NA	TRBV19	TGTGCCAGTAGTATCTTACCCGGCGGGAGCTACGAGCAGTACTTC	CASSILPGGSYEQYF
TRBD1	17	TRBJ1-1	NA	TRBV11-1	TGTGCCAGCAGCTTGACAGGGGGCCGATTGGGGAACACTGAAGCTTTCTTT	CASSLTGGRLGNTEAFF
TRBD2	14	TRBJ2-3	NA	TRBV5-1	TGCGCCAGCCGACTAGCGGCTAGCACAGATACGCAGTATTTT	CASRLAASTDTQYF
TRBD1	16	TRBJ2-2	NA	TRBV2	TGTGCCAGCAGTGCTGACAGGGTCGGAGGCACCGGGGAGCTGTTTTTT	CASSADRVGGTGELFF
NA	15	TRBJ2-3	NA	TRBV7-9	TGTTCCAGCAGCTTAAGCAGGGCATTCTCCGATACGCAGTATTTT	CSSSLSRAFSDTQYF
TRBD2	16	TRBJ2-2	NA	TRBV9	TGTGCCAGCAGCGGTAGCGGGAGCGGGAACACCGGGGAGCTGTTTTTT	CASSGSGSGNTGELFF
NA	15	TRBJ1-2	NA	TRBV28	TGTGCCAGCAGTTTATCGACGGCCAGGGTCTATGGCTACACCTTC	CASSLSTARVYGYTF
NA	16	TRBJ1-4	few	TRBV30	TGTGCCTGGAGTGTCGGAGTGTCAGGGAAAGAAGAAAAACTGTTTTTT	CAWSVGVSGKEEKLFF
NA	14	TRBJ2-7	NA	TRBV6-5	TGTGCCAGCAGTCGGGCGGGAAATACACGCGAGCAGTACTTC	CASSRAGNTREQYF
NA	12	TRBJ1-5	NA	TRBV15	TGTGCCACCAGCAGTATAAATCAGCCCCAGCATTTT	CATSSINQPQHF
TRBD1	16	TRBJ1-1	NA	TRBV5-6	TGTGCCAGCAGCTTTTTTCAGGGGGCGCGGGGCACTGAAGCTTTCTTT	CASSFFQGARGTEAFF
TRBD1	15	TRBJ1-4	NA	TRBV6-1	TGTGCCAGCAGTGACTGGGACAGACCTTATGAAAAACTGTTTTTT	CASSDWDRPYEKLFF
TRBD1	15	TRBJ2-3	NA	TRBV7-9	TGTGCCAGCACCTCCCCGAGGGTGGGACAGAGAACGCAGTATTTT	CASTSPRVGQRTQYF
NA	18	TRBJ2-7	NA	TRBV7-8	TGTGCCAGCAGCTTAGGTCAGAGTAGGACTTATAAATCCTACGAGCAGTACTTC	CASSLGQSRTYKSYEQYF
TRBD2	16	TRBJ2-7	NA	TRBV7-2	TGTGCCAGCAGTCTCTATAAATTAGCGGGCCCCTACGAGCAGTACTTC	CASSLYKLAGPYEQYF
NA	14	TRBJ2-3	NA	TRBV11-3	TGTGCCAGCAGTCGAGGGGGACCCACAGATACGCAGTATTTT	CASSRGGPTDTQYF
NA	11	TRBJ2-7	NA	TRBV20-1	TGCAGTGCTAGAGGCGGATACGAGCAGTACTTC	CSARGGYEQYF
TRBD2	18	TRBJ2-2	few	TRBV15	TGTGCCACCAGCAGGTCTCTGGGCGGGAGGTCGAACACCGGGGAGCTGTTTTTT	CATSRSLGGRSNTGELFF
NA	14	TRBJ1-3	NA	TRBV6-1	TGTGCCAGCAGTGAGTCCTTCTCTGGAAACACCATATATTTT	CASSESFSGNTIYF
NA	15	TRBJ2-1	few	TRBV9	TGTGCCAGCAGCGTAGCCGGGAGATGGGACAATGAGCAGTTCTTC	CASSVAGRWDNEQFF
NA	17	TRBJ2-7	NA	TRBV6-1	TGTGCCAGCAGTGAAGAATGGTCATATGGCCCGGGGTACGAGCAGTACTTC	CASSEEWSYGPGYEQYF
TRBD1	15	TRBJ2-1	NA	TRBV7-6	TGTGCCAGCAGCTTCCGGGACAGGGGGTTAAATGAGCAGTTCTTC	CASSFRDRGLNEQFF
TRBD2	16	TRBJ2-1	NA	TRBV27	TGTGCCAGCACCCTGGGACTAGCGGGAGGCCCCAATGAGCAGTTCTTC	CASTLGLAGGPNEQFF
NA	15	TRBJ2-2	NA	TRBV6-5	TGTGCCAGCGGGTTGGACAGTTACTACACCGGGGAGCTGTTTTTT	CASGLDSYYTGELFF
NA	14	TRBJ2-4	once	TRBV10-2	TGCGCCAGCAGAACAGGAGGGACGGAAAACATTCAGTACTTC	CASRTGGTENIQYF
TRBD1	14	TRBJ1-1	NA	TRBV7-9	TGTGCCAGCAGCGCGGGACAGATGAACACTGAAGCTTTCTTT	CASSAGQMNTEAFF
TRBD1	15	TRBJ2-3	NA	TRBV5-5	TGTGCCAGCAGCGCGACCCAACAGGGGGCAGATACGCAGTATTTT	CASSATQQGADTQYF
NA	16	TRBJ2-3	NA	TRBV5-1	TGCGCCAGCAGCTCCGCAGTAGGTGGAGGCACAGATACGCAGTATTTT	CASSSAVGGGTDTQYF
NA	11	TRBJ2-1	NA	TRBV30	TGTGCCTGGAGTCTAGGTAATGAGCAGTTCTTC	CAWSLGNEQFF
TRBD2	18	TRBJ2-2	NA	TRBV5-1	TGCGCCAGCAGCTTGGGAGGTAGCGGGAGCGTCGGCACCGGGGAGCTGTTTTTT	CASSLGGSGSVGTGELFF